This passage covers 25 T cell receptor beta chains from one sample sequenced in a study of blood T cells in healthy people across ages. PCR was performed a second time for roughly 7 to 11 cycles using a sample-barcoded 5' primer and a J-beta primer mix. Via MiXCR, TCRdb re-called the 5' RACE reads, giving one row per CDR3 protein. Among 730,000 or so distinct CDR3 sequences listed, around 40% were seen once. What was sequenced was blood. The receptors originated from a woman aged 60-75 years in good health.

This clonotype was counted a few times. The rearrangement links TRBV20-1 to TRBJ1-5; D is undetermined. The CDR3 length is 15 residues. The germline V gene has CDR1 DFQATT and CDR2 SNEGSKA (reference sequence). V was cut by 6 bases and J by 0 bases, with 15 bases left in between. CDR3: CSASGSSLSNQPQHF. DNA for the CDR3: TGCAGTGCCTCCGGGTCTTCCCTTAGCAATCAGCCCCAGCATTTT.

Turning to this clonotype: A read error may account for a junction end that differs from germline. The chain links TRBV6-2 or TRBV6-3 to TRBJ2-6; 8 nucleotides line up with TRBD1. From germline, CDR1 is MNHEY and CDR2 SVGEGT. The CDR3 runs 18 residues. The CDR3 protein is CASRPRQGKGSGANVLTF. CDR3 DNA sequence: TGTGCCAGCAGACCGCGACAGGGGAAGGGGTCTGGGGCTAACGTCCTGACTTTC.

This clonotype came up many times. The gene calls are TRBV20-1 and TRBJ2-5; D might be TRBD1 or TRBD2, each matching 5 bases. Judging by the DNA end, TRBJ2-7 fits better; the J call may be wrong. The CDR3 has 15 residues. CDR1 is DFQATT and CDR2 is SNEGSKA in the germline V gene (reference sequence). CDR3 coding DNA: TGCAGTGCTAGAGACCCCGGGTCCCTTGGGGGCGAGCAGTACTTC. This encodes CSARDPGSLGGEQYF.

The chain employs TRBV5-1 and TRBJ1-2, with D tentatively TRBD1 (5 bases). V lost 7 bases to trimming and J lost 4 bases, with 20 bases between them. The CDR3 covers 15 residues. The V gene's germline CDR1 is SGHRS and CDR2 YFSETQ. The CDR3: CASSRGGAETYGYTF. CDR3 sequence (DNA): TGCGCCAGCTCACGGGGTGGGGCAGAGACCTATGGCTACACCTTC.

This clonotype was seen a few times. This chain connects TRBV6-5 to TRBJ2-3; D might be TRBD1 or TRBD2, each matching 5 bases. The V gene lost 5 bases and the J gene lost 2 bases, with 17 bases spanning the gap. CDR1 is MNHEY and CDR2 is SVGAGI in the germline V gene. This CDR3 comprises 16 residues. Here the CDR3 DNA reads TGTGCCAGCAGTCCCCTACAGGACTTGTCCACAGATACGCAGTATTTT. Encoded protein: CASSPLQDLSTDTQYF.

The V and J genes are TRBV3-1 and TRBJ2-7; 13 bases fit TRBD2. Trimming removed 4 bases from V and 6 bases from J; junction bases left unmatched: 3. The CDR3 contains 14 residues. Germline V CDR1 and CDR2: LGHDT, YNNKEL (reference sequence). CDR3 bases: TGTGCCAGCAGCCCGGGACTAGCGGGGCTCGAGCAGTACTTC. Residues: CASSPGLAGLEQYF.

This rearrangement joins TRBV20-1 to TRBJ2-6; D possibly corresponds to TRBD1 (6 bases). Trimming left V 3 bases short and J 3 bases short, with 12 bases between. The V gene's germline CDR1 is DFQATT and CDR2 SNEGSKA (reference sequence). The CDR3 covers 15 residues. The CDR3 DNA sequence: TGCAGTGCTAGTTCCCACAGGGTTGGGGCCAACGTCCTGACTTTC. As protein: CSASSHRVGANVLTF.

This clonotype was observed a few times. V and J are TRBV7-2 and TRBJ2-7, with TRBD1 matching over 7 bases. Unmatched junction bases numbered 5, after V lost 6 bases and J lost 3 bases. There are 13 residues in the CDR3. The germline V gene encodes CDR1 SGHTA and CDR2 FQGNSA. The CDR3 DNA sequence: TGTGCCAGCAGTAAGGGACAGAGCTACGAGCAGTACTTC. Its translation is CASSKGQSYEQYF. The full variable domain, in which reference TRBV7-2 and TRBJ2-7 provide the parts outside the CDR3, is GAGVSQSPSNKVTEKGKDVELRCDPISGHTALYWYRQSLGQGLEFLIYFQGNSAPDKSGLPSDRFSAERTGGSVSTLTIQRTQQEDSAVYLCASSKGQSYEQYFGPGTRLTVT.

The chain has TRBV7-3 and TRBJ2-1, with 14 bases aligning to TRBD2. Germline loops: CDR1 SGHTA, CDR2 FQGTGA. The CDR3 runs 17 residues. V was pared by 5 bases and J by 4 bases, with 7 bases of the junction left unmatched. The CDR3 is CASSMGTSGGLYNEQFF. The CDR3 coding sequence is TGTGCCAGCAGCATGGGGACTAGCGGGGGCCTGTACAATGAGCAGTTCTTC.

The V call is TRBV12-3 or TRBV12-4, the J call TRBJ2-7; D is possibly TRBD1 (5 bases). The tail of the sequence fits TRBJ2-5 better, so the J call may be wrong. The CDR3 length is 11 residues. This CDR3 is CASGALETQYF. CDR3 DNA: TGTGCCAGCGGGGCATTGGAGACCCAGTACTTC.

In the case of this clonotype: Relative to the germline gene, one junction end is altered; a read error may explain this. The J gene is TRBJ1-4, the V gene TRBV18; D may be TRBD1 (6 bases). Germline CDR1 reads KGHSH; CDR2 reads LQKENI. The CDR3 extends over 15 amino acids. CDR3 nucleotides: TGTGCCAGCTCAGACACAGGGACCACTAATGCAAAACTGTTTTTT. Its translation is CASSDTGTTNAKLFF.

The chain couples TRBV7-6 to TRBJ2-2, with D hard to call. The CDR3 consists of 15 residues. Germline CDR1 reads SGHVS; CDR2 reads FNYEAQ. Trimming stripped 4 bases from V and 3 bases from J, with 12 bases between. The chain's CDR3 is CASSSQSGDTGELFF. CDR3 nucleotides: TGTGCCAGCAGCTCCCAGTCGGGCGACACCGGGGAGCTGTTTTTT.

To note about this clonotype: This could be a read error, since a much larger clone is one nucleotide away. The chain links TRBV12-3 or TRBV12-4 to TRBJ2-4; D is perhaps TRBD1 (5 bases). The DNA end is a closer match to TRBJ2-7, so the J assignment may be wrong. CDR3 length: 13 residues. The CDR3 region has the DNA TGTGCCAGCAGTTGGGGCAGAGCCCACGAGCAGTACTTC. Encoded protein: CASSWGRAHEQYF.

The chain has TRBV20-1 and TRBJ2-1; TRBD2 matches at 9 bases. V was pared by 0 bases and J by 4 bases, with 7 bases of the junction left unmatched. Per the germline V gene, CDR1 is DFQATT and CDR2 is SNEGSKA (reference sequence). The CDR3 is 16 residues long. CDR3 coding DNA: TGCAGTGCTAGAGAATACGCGGGAGGGGGATACAATGAGCAGTTCTTC. Amino acid sequence: CSAREYAGGGYNEQFF.

The rearrangement links TRBV20-1 to TRBJ2-6, with 9 bases identical to TRBD2. J lost 4 bases, V lost 1 base, and 11 bases had no gene match. There are 18 residues in the CDR3. Germline CDR1 DFQATT, CDR2 SNEGSKA (reference sequence). CDR3 nucleotides: TGCAGTGCTAGAGTCAGTGAGCGGGGGGTATCCGGGGCCAACGTCCTGACTTTC. Its translation is CSARVSERGVSGANVLTF.

In its sample, this clonotype was seen once. The gene calls are TRBV5-5 and TRBJ2-1, with TRBD1 identical over 10 bases. This CDR3 comprises 16 residues. V was clipped by 1 base and J by 8 bases; unmatched bases: 9. CDR1 is SGHKS, CDR2 YYEKEE, per germline (reference sequence). The CDR3 nucleotides read TGTGCCAGCAGCTTGACACCGGGACAGGGGTTCTATGAGCAGTTCTTC. As protein: CASSLTPGQGFYEQFF. The variable domain in full, completed from reference TRBV5-5 and TRBJ2-1, reads DAGVTQSPTHLIKTRGQQVTLRCSPISGHKSVSWYQQVLGQGPQFIFQYYEKEERGRGNFPDRFSARQFPNYSSELNVNALLLGDSALYLCASSLTPGQGFYEQFFGPGTRLTVL.

This clonotype was detected ten times or more. The rearrangement uses TRBV27 and TRBJ2-5; 11 bases line up with TRBD2. V lost 2 bases and J lost 4; bases outside the gene matches: 6. Looked up from germline, CDR1 is MNHEY and CDR2 is SMNVEV (reference sequence). This CDR3 region has 16 residues. CDR3 sequence reads: CASSLKTSGSLETQYF. The CDR3 bases are TGTGCCAGCAGTTTAAAAACTAGCGGGAGTCTAGAGACCCAGTACTTC.

The chain employs TRBV7-9 and TRBJ1-2; 7 bases map to TRBD1. V was pared by 5 bases and J by 4 bases, with 7 bases of the junction left unmatched. This CDR3 spans 14 amino acids. Per the germline V gene, CDR1 is SEHNR and CDR2 is FQNEAQ (reference sequence). The CDR3 coding sequence is TGTGCCAGCAGCCAGGGGGACAGCGTCTATGGCTACACCTTC. Encoded protein: CASSQGDSVYGYTF. The complete variable domain, with remaining parts taken from reference TRBV7-9 and TRBJ1-2, reads DTGVSQNPRHKITKRGQNVTFRCDPISEHNRLYWYRQTLGQGPEFLTYFQNEAQLEKSRLLSDRFSAERPKGSFSTLEIQRTEQGDSAMYLCASSQGDSVYGYTFGSGTRLTVV.

A word on this clonotype: This may come from a read error, since a much larger clone is one base off. V is TRBV27 and J is TRBJ1-6; no reliable D call. This CDR3 contains 13 residues. Per the germline V gene, CDR1 is MNHEY and CDR2 is SMNVEV (reference sequence). The CDR3 loop reads CTSSFSGNSPLHF. In DNA, the CDR3 is TGTACCAGCAGTTTTTCCGGTAATTCACCCCTCCACTTT.

The chain employs TRBV27 and TRBJ2-3; 7 bases align to TRBD1. Germline V gene lookup returns CDR1 MNHEY and CDR2 SMNVEV (reference sequence). V was clipped by 5 bases and J by 5 bases; unmatched bases: 7. The CDR3 covers 14 residues. DNA of the CDR3: TGTGCCAGCAGTGAACAGGGGAGTATAGATACGCAGTATTTT. Its protein is CASSEQGSIDTQYF.

This chain uses TRBV5-1 with TRBJ2-5; 9 bases agree with TRBD2. V lost 1 base and J lost 11; bases outside the gene matches: 12. The CDR3 loop spans 15 amino acids. The germline V gene has CDR1 SGHRS and CDR2 YFSETQ. CDR3 DNA: TGCGCCAGCAGCTTGAGCGGGAGGAGTGAAAATGAGCAGTACTTC. As protein: CASSLSGRSENEQYF. The full variable domain, its missing parts supplied by reference TRBV5-1 and TRBJ2-5, is KAGVTQTPRYLIKTRGQQVTLSCSPISGHRSVSWYQQTPGQGLQFLFEYFSETQRNKGNFPGRFSGRQFSNSRSEMNVSTLELGDSALYLCASSLSGRSENEQYFGPGTRLLVL.

The rearrangement joins TRBV5-1 to TRBJ2-1; D remains unclear. The J call is uncertain, as TRBJ2-7 better fits the DNA end. Germline-derived CDR1 and CDR2 are SGHRS and YFSETQ. This CDR3 is 16 amino acids long. The CDR3 DNA reads as TGCGCCAGCTCCGCTGTCCGCCCGATCTCCTACAATGAGCAGTACTTC. It encodes CASSAVRPISYNEQYF.

This clonotype has a handful of counts. V usage is TRBV29-1 and J usage is TRBJ2-1; possibly TRBD2 for D (6 bases). CDR3 length: 14 amino acids. Trimming left V 5 bases short and J 5 bases short, with 16 bases between. CDR1 is SQVTM, CDR2 ANQGSEA, per germline. For the CDR3, the DNA is TGCAGCGTTAATTTTGGGCTAGCGAACAATGAGCAGTTCTTC. It encodes CSVNFGLANNEQFF.

The rearrangement links TRBV6-2 or TRBV6-3 to TRBJ1-2; tentative D call: TRBD1 (6 bases). Trimming removed 6 bases from V and 4 bases from J, with 18 bases in between. Germline assignment: CDR1 MNHEY and CDR2 SVGEGT. This CDR3 has 15 amino acids. CDR3 amino acids: CASRNDRRRGYGYTF. CDR3 DNA sequence: TGTGCCAGCAGAAACGACAGGCGACGGGGCTATGGCTACACCTTC.

The chain joins TRBV18 to TRBJ2-5; D ambiguous. Per the germline V gene, CDR1 is KGHSH and CDR2 is LQKENI. The CDR3 extends over 13 amino acids. The V end was cut by 2 bases, the J end by 2 bases, with 6 bases between. The CDR3 DNA sequence: TGTGCCAGCTCACCAAACAGACAAGAGACCCAGTACTTC. Protein sequence: CASSPNRQETQYF. The whole variable domain, filled in from reference TRBV18 and TRBJ2-5, reads NAGVMQNPRHLVRRRGQEARLRCSPMKGHSHVYWYRQLPEEGLKFMVYLQKENIIDESGMPKERFSAEFPKEGPSILRIQQVVRGDSAAYFCASSPNRQETQYFGPGTRLLVL.